What follows describes a single TCR beta chain. Trimming took 4 bases from V and 6 from J; bases not matched to a gene: 2. Per germline, CDR1 LNHDA and CDR2 SQIVND (reference sequence). The CDR3 length is 14 residues. This entry comes from a study of blood T cell repertoires in COVID-19. Study details: T cells, B-cell-depleted T cells, or PBMCs provided the cDNA or gDNA that served as material.

In the authors' workflow: Reference gene primers were amplified, and this amplification served to estimate nucleated cell counts. The table came from immunoSEQ multiplex PCR; TCRdb's copy has only in-frame clones and leaves some out. Clone size and the V and J calls come from that table; the DNA yielded D and trimming. There are around 130,000 clones in the sample; roughly 85% occur only once, and about 4.7% lies in the top ten. This chain joins TRBV19 and TRBJ1-5; TRBD1 matches at 11 bases. The sequence derives from a man aged 40-49 years with acute or convalescent COVID-19. The sequencing input was peripheral blood. Here the CDR3 reads CASSTDRGPQPQHF. In nucleotides, the CDR3 is TGTGCCAGTAGTACGGACAGGGGGCCTCAGCCCCAGCATTTT. The whole variable domain, filled in from reference TRBV19 and TRBJ1-5, reads DGGITQSPKYLFRKEGQNVTLSCEQNLNHDAMYWYRQDPGQGLRLIYYSQIVNDFQKGDIAEGYSVSREKKESFPLTVTSAQKNPTAFYLCASSTDRGPQPQHFGDGTRLSIL.